Presented here are 9 T cell receptor beta chains from one specimen sequenced in a study of cytomegalovirus exposure and HLA in healthy donors. The PCR had 60 Vbeta and 13 Jbeta primers. The method was immunoSEQ multiplex PCR; TCRdb's version includes in-frame clones alone and lacks a portion of them. This sample carries about 92,000 clones, under 80% of them seen once, and the ten largest clones take roughly 6.6%. The sample taken for sequencing was PBMCs. The receptors stem from a man aged 50-59 years in good health and CMV-seropositive.

This clone has a single count. The chain uses TRBV28 and TRBJ2-6; 10 nucleotides line up with TRBD1. The CDR3 consists of 15 residues. Germline CDR1 is MDHEN and CDR2 is SYDVKM. V lost 6 bases and J lost 12; bases outside the gene matches: 11. The CDR3 nucleotides are TGTGCCAGCAGGGGGACAGGGGTACGCACAGGCGTCCTGACTTTC. Its protein is CASRGTGVRTGVLTF.

V gene TRBV5-6 combines with J gene TRBJ1-4, with 7 bases that match TRBD1. The CDR3 is made up of 17 amino acids. V shed 0 bases, J shed 8 bases, and the junction held 13 bases outside the gene matches. Germline V CDR1 and CDR2: SGHDT, YYEEEE. For the CDR3, the DNA is TGTGCCAGCAGCTTGGCGGTCGGGGGCAGGGGGGCCGAAAAACTGTTTTTT. Translating gives CASSLAVGGRGAEKLFF.

This clone was seen a single time. The gene calls are TRBV6-5 and TRBJ2-1; 12 positions agree with TRBD2. The CDR3 loop spans 15 amino acids. Per the germline V gene, CDR1 is MNHEY and CDR2 is SVGAGI. With 5 bases clipped from V and 4 bases from J, the junction kept 3 bases outside the gene matches. CDR3 in amino acids: CASSRTSGVYNEQFF. CDR3 nucleotides: TGTGCCAGCAGTCGGACTAGCGGGGTTTACAATGAGCAGTTCTTC.

This clone has only a few counts. This chain uses TRBV9 with TRBJ2-2, with 7 bases identical to TRBD2. The ends lost 4 bases at V and 6 bases at J; junction bases unmatched: 6. The CDR3 consists of 14 residues. Looked up from germline, CDR1 is SGDLS and CDR2 is YYNGEE. CDR3 nucleotides: TGTGCCAGCAGCCAAAGTAGCGGGCCCGGGGAGCTGTTTTTT. Its protein is CASSQSSGPGELFF.

CDR3 nucleotide sequence: TGTGCCAGCAGCTTAGGTGCGCTAGCCTCCGCCGGGGAGCTGTTTTTT. Translated, it gives CASSLGALASAGELFF. The chain recombines TRBV7-2 with TRBJ2-2; a weak D match, TRBD2 (5 bases). Germline CDR1 reads SGHTA; CDR2 reads FQGNSA. V lost 1 base to trimming and J lost 6 bases, with 15 bases between them. The CDR3 contains 16 residues.

The CDR3 DNA sequence: TGTGCCAGTACCCAACAGGGGAGCTACGAGCAGTACTTC. This translates into CASTQQGSYEQYF. The V and J genes are TRBV19 and TRBJ2-7, with TRBD1 matching over 7 bases. This CDR3 region has 13 residues. J gave up 3 bases and V 7 bases, and 6 bases lay outside the gene matches. The V gene's germline CDR1 is LNHDA and CDR2 SQIVND (reference sequence).

The rearrangement joins TRBV5-1 to TRBJ1-1, with a weak D call TRBD1 (5 bases). Germline V gene sequence: CDR1 SGHRS, CDR2 YFSETQ. V lost 2 bases, J lost 4 bases, and 15 bases lay in between. The CDR3 has 15 amino acids. CDR3 region: CASSFTQGVGTEAFF. The CDR3 DNA follows: TGCGCCAGCAGCTTCACGCAGGGTGTCGGCACTGAAGCTTTCTTT.

This clone turned up a few times. The chain's CDR3 is CSVEVRGRRETQYF. For the CDR3, the DNA is TGCAGCGTTGAAGTAAGGGGTCGGCGGGAGACCCAGTACTTC. This sequence joins TRBV29-1 and TRBJ2-5, with D possibly matching TRBD1 (5 bases). The V end lost 1 base, the J end lost 5 bases, and 14 bases lay between the germline ends. The germline gives CDR1 SQVTM, CDR2 ANQGSEA. The CDR3 totals 14 residues.

This clone has more than one count but fewer than ten. CDR3 loop: CAIRASGGAGETQYF. CDR3 nucleotide sequence: TGTGCCATCAGGGCTAGCGGGGGGGCCGGGGAGACCCAGTACTTC. The genes are TRBV10-3 and TRBJ2-5; 12 nucleotides match TRBD2. The CDR3 runs to 15 residues. Per germline, CDR1 ENHRY and CDR2 SYGVKD. V lost 6 bases to trimming and J lost 5 bases; unmatched junction nucleotides: 7.